This passage covers 11 T cell receptor beta chains from one sample sequenced in a study of cytomegalovirus exposure and HLA in healthy donors (dated by TCRdb to about 2017). Library preparation used the immunoSEQ multiplex PCR assay. For the multiplex PCR, a mixture combining 60 forward primers for TCR Vbeta segments and 13 reverse primers for TCR Jbeta segments was used. The source is immuneACCESS, and TCRdb retained only in-frame sequences with V and J called. Part of the clones is not carried over; for the studies checked, unresolved V genes explain less than half of this, and the remainder is unexplained. Here the sample has around 180,000 clones; around three quarters occur a single time. The top ten clonotypes cover around 5.4% of the sample. Sequencing was done on a sample of PBMCs. These receptors originate from a man between 40 and 49 years old in good health and CMV-seronegative.

The chain joins TRBV5-1 to TRBJ2-5; maybe TRBD2 (5 bases). Trimming stripped 4 bases from V and 4 bases from J, with 11 bases between. CDR1 and CDR2 from the germline V gene are SGHRS and YFSETQ. This CDR3 is built from 13 residues. DNA for the CDR3: TGCGCCAGCAGCGCACTAGGACGAGAGACCCAGTACTTC. Its protein product is CASSALGRETQYF. The complete variable domain, with remaining parts taken from reference TRBV5-1 and TRBJ2-5, reads KAGVTQTPRYLIKTRGQQVTLSCSPISGHRSVSWYQQTPGQGLQFLFEYFSETQRNKGNFPGRFSGRQFSNSRSEMNVSTLELGDSALYLCASSALGRETQYFGPGTRLLVL.

The V and J genes are TRBV5-6 and TRBJ2-5; D gene uncertain. The end of the DNA fits TRBJ2-7 better, so the J call may be wrong. The CDR3 covers 14 residues. The germline V gene has CDR1 SGHDT and CDR2 YYEEEE. The DNA of the CDR3 is TGTGCCAGCAGCCGAGGTGGGTCCCCCTACGAGCAGTACTTC. This translates into CASSRGGSPYEQYF.

The V gene is TRBV30, the J gene TRBJ1-2; 11 nucleotides match TRBD1. J lost 5 bases, V lost 5 bases, and 4 bases had no gene match. The CDR3 loop spans 13 amino acids. Germline assignment: CDR1 GTSNPN and CDR2 SVGIG (reference sequence). The CDR3 sequence: CAWGQGAGYGYTF. CDR3 in DNA: TGTGCCTGGGGACAGGGGGCAGGTTATGGCTACACCTTC.

This clone has just a few counts. J is TRBJ2-1 and V is TRBV6-5; TRBD2 matches at 10 bases. Germline CDR1 reads MNHEY; CDR2 reads SVGAGI. V trimming: 4 bases; J trimming: 4 bases; junction bases outside the gene matches: 7. The CDR3 spans 16 residues. CDR3 region: CASSSGTSVAYNEQFF. CDR3 nucleotide sequence: TGTGCCAGCAGTTCCGGGACTAGCGTCGCTTACAATGAGCAGTTCTTC.

V is TRBV7-9 and J is TRBJ2-5, with TRBD2 matching 11 bases. The J call is in doubt because the DNA end fits TRBJ2-7 better. The CDR3 spans 14 residues. In germline, CDR1 is SEHNR, CDR2 FQNEAQ (reference sequence). CDR3 protein: CASSPGLAGDEQYF. In DNA form, the CDR3 reads TGTGCCAGCAGCCCAGGACTAGCGGGTGACGAGCAGTACTTC.

The V call is TRBV19, the J call TRBJ2-5; D might be TRBD2 (6 bases). V was shortened by 6 bases and J by 4 bases, with 18 bases between the two germline ends. The V gene's germline CDR1 is LNHDA and CDR2 SQIVND (reference sequence). CDR3 size: 15 residues. This chain's CDR3 is CASRPRGPGGETQYF. The CDR3 nucleotides read TGTGCCAGTAGACCCCGGGGCCCCGGGGGAGAGACCCAGTACTTC. The whole variable domain, filled in from reference TRBV19 and TRBJ2-5, reads DGGITQSPKYLFRKEGQNVTLSCEQNLNHDAMYWYRQDPGQGLRLIYYSQIVNDFQKGDIAEGYSVSREKKESFPLTVTSAQKNPTAFYLCASRPRGPGGETQYFGPGTRLLVL.

The chain joins TRBV19 to TRBJ1-5; 8 bases fit TRBD1. The CDR3 covers 13 residues. Germline trimming cut 6 bases from V and 4 bases from J; bases unmatched to any gene: 2. Per germline, CDR1 LNHDA and CDR2 SQIVND (reference sequence). The CDR3 loop reads CASSQGANQPQHF. In DNA, the CDR3 is TGTGCCAGTAGCCAGGGGGCTAATCAGCCCCAGCATTTT.

Regarding this clone: It may be a read error: a sequence one base away is much more abundant. The gene calls are TRBV6-5 and TRBJ2-5, with D maybe TRBD2 (5 bases). Germline V gene data show CDR1 as MNHEY and CDR2 as SVGAGI. This CDR3 has 15 amino acids. V was cut by 0 bases and J by 1 base, with 9 bases left in between. The CDR3 reads CASSYSIRGQETQYF. DNA for the CDR3: TGTGCCAGCAGTTACTCGATCCGGGGCCAAGAGACCCAGTACTTC.

This rearrangement joins TRBV25-1 to TRBJ1-6; D ambiguous. The V end was cut by 0 bases, the J end by 6 bases, with 6 bases between. The V gene's germline CDR1 is MGHDK and CDR2 SYGVNS. This CDR3 contains 14 residues. The CDR3 reads CASSEYRGNSPLHF. The DNA of the CDR3 is TGTGCCAGCAGTGAATATCGCGGTAATTCACCCCTCCACTTT.

The V gene is TRBV5-1, the J gene TRBJ1-2; no reliable D call. CDR3 length: 15 amino acids. Germline V CDR1 and CDR2: SGHRS, YFSETQ. V was pared by 4 bases and J by 4 bases, with 17 bases between. In nucleotides, the CDR3 is TGCGCCAGCAGCCCGGGAGGTCCCATTCCCTATGGCTACACCTTC. It specifies CASSPGGPIPYGYTF.

J is TRBJ2-3 and V is TRBV6-4; D may be TRBD1 (6 bases). Trimming left V 3 bases short and J 6 bases short, with 13 bases between. The V gene's germline CDR1 is MRHNA and CDR2 SNTAGT. This CDR3 is built from 14 residues. CDR3 residues: CASSEQGGGDTQYF. The CDR3 nucleotides read TGTGCCAGCAGTGAACAGGGTGGTGGTGATACGCAGTATTTT.